This TCR beta chain was profiled in a study of blood T cell repertoires in COVID-19. At the level of the study: The origin of the acute and convalescent COVID-19 samples was the United States, Italy and Spain. T cells, B-cell-depleted T cells, or PBMCs supplied cDNA or gDNA.

The CDR3 has 14 amino acids. Germline CDR1 and CDR2: MNHNY and SVGAGI (reference sequence). The V end was cut by 2 bases, the J end by 2 bases, with 7 bases between. Using immunoSEQ multiplex PCR, the repertoire was profiled, and TCRdb retains in-frame clones only, with some absent. The sample holds under 250,000 clones, about 86% seen once. This clonotype was sampled from a man older than 75 with acute or convalescent COVID-19. Specimen: peripheral blood. This chain connects TRBV6-6 to TRBJ1-5; D gene uncertain. CDR3 in DNA: TGTGCCAGCAGTTACGACCGGGGCAATCAGCCCCAGCATTTT. Amino acids: CASSYDRGNQPQHF.